This T cell receptor beta chain stems from a study of blood T cell repertoires in COVID-19. Study background: Acute and convalescent COVID-19 specimens originated in the United States, Italy and Spain. Sources were T cells, B-cell-depleted T cells, or PBMCs; the material itself was cDNA or gDNA.

In the original processing: Amplification of reference gene primers provided the estimated nucleated cell counts. Sequenced by immunoSEQ multiplex PCR; TCRdb stores in-frame clones only, minus some. That table is the source of V, J and clone size, and D and trimming were worked out from the DNA. The table shows roughly 140,000 clones, with approximately 84% occurring only once. V lost 0 bases, J lost 3 bases, and 3 bases stayed unmatched. CDR1 is GTSNPN, CDR2 SVGIG, per germline (reference sequence). The CDR3 extends over 14 amino acids. The study drew participants aged about 18 to 95 years from some 23 US areas.

The clonotype comes from a man in his fifties in a cohort exposed to, infected with or recovered from COVID-19 (not recorded which). Sequenced material: PBMCs or T cells enriched from blood (not recorded which). The chain couples TRBV30 to TRBJ2-7, with 9 bases aligning to TRBD1. CDR3 in amino acids: CAWSVGQGSYEQYF. As DNA, the CDR3 is TGTGCCTGGAGTGTAGGACAGGGGAGCTACGAGCAGTACTTC.